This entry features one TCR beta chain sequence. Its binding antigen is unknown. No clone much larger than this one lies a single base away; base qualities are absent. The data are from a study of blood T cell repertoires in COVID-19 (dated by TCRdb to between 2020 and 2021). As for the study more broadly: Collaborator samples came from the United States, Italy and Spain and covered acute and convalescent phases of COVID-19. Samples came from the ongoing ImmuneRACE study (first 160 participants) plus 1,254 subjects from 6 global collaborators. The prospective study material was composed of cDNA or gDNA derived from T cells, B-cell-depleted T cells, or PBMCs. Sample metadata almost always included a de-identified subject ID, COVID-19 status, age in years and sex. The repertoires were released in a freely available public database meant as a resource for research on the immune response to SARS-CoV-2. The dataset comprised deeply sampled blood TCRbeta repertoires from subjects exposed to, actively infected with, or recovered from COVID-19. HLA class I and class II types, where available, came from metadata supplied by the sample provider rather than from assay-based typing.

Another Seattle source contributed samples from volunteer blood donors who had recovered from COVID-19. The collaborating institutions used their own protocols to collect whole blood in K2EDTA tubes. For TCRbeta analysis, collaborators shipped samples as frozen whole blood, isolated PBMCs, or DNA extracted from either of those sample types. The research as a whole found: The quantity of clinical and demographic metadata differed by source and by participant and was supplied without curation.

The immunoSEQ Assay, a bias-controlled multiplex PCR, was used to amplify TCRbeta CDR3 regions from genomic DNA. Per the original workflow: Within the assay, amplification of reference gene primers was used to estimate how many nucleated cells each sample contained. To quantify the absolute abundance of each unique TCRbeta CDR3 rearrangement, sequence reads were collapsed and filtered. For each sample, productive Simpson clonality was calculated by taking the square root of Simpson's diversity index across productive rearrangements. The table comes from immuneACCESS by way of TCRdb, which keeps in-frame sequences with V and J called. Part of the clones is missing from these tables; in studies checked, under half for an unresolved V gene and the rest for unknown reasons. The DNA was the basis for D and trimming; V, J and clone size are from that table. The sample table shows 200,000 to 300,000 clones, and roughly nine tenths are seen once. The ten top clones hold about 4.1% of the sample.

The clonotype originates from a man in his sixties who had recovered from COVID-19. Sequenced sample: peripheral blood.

The CDR3 in this case is CASNKAGGSYEQYF. The DNA sequence is TGTGCCAGCAACAAGGCAGGGGGTAGCTACGAGCAGTACTTC. The chain is encoded by TRBV7-9 joined to TRBJ2-7, with 7 bases aligning to TRBD1. The cysteine opens and the phenylalanine closes a CDR3 of 14 amino acids. Only CDR3 DNA is held: 42 bases, read in frame from base 1. CDR1 and CDR2, looked up from the germline V gene (reference sequence), are SEHNR and FQNEAQ. The junction shows trimming of 7 bases on V and 3 bases on J, and the gene matches do not reach 9 bases of it. The entire variable domain, with the stretches around the CDR3 drawn from the reference TRBV7-9 and TRBJ2-7 proteins, is DTGVSQNPRHKITKRGQNVTFRCDPISEHNRLYWYRQTLGQGPEFLTYFQNEAQLEKSRLLSDRFSAERPKGSFSTLEIQRTEQGDSAMYLCASNKAGGSYEQYFGPGTRLTVT.